This T cell receptor beta chain was documented in a study of T cells in Graves' hyperthyroidism and ophthalmopathy. Notes on the study in general: Ophthalmopathy was separated from stable hyperthyroidism by a 13 V-J model. Within blood appeared most thyroid clonotypes that had expanded above 0.001.

Amplification targeted TCR beta CDR3 regions from RNA transcripts. RT-PCR in the first round (using the HTBI primer set) targeted the TCR CDR3. TCRdb passed the multiplex PCR reads through MiXCR, listing each CDR3 protein once. The top ten hold 13% to 15% of the sample, which has about 420,000 distinct CDR3 sequences, approximately 15% seen once. To note about this clonotype: Its antigen remains unknown.

Germline V CDR1 and CDR2: SGDLS, YYNGEE. CDR3 length: 13 residues. V lost 3 bases and J lost 4, with 9 bases in between. Material: blood. This clonotype was obtained from a woman aged 18-29 years with Graves' hyperthyroidism. V gene TRBV9 combines with J gene TRBJ2-3; TRBD1 or TRBD2 may be the D gene (5 bases each). The CDR3 sequence: CASSGTGPDTQYF. The CDR3 DNA reads TGTGCCAGCAGCGGAACGGGACCAGATACGCAGTATTTT.